The 18 T cell receptor beta chains below were found in one sample sequenced in a study of T cells in localized non-small cell lung cancer. This table comes from immunoSEQ multiplex PCR, and its TCRdb copy is limited to in-frame clones, with some not included. The sample lists more than 4,500 clones; 35% were seen once. This material consisted of lung tumor tissue, taken before any cancer treatment. These receptors were obtained from a male donor at least 60 years old with stage I squamous cell lung carcinoma.

This clone has only one observation. The genes are TRBV29-1 and TRBJ1-6; D is ambiguous. Trimming took off 5 bases at V and 6 bases at J, with 14 bases between the two ends. The CDR3 has 14 amino acids. Germline values: CDR1 SQVTM, CDR2 ANQGSEA. CDR3 sequence reads: CSVRLSLLNSPLHF. The CDR3 nucleotides are TGCAGCGTTCGGCTCAGCCTCCTTAATTCACCCCTCCACTTT.

In its sample, this clone is large. This chain links TRBV28 with TRBJ1-1; possible D gene TRBD1, 5 bases. The CDR3 has 14 amino acids. CDR1 is MDHEN and CDR2 is SYDVKM in the germline V gene. V was clipped by 5 bases and J by 0 bases, with 10 bases between them. The CDR3 coding sequence is TGTGCCAGCAGTCTCGGGGGTGTGAACACTGAAGCTTTCTTT. It yields the protein CASSLGGVNTEAFF.

This sequence joins TRBV11-3 and TRBJ2-7; tentative D call: TRBD2 (7 bases). The CDR3 sequence is 15 residues long. V was shortened by 2 bases and J by 2 bases, with 13 bases between the two germline ends. The germline V gene encodes CDR1 SGHNT and CDR2 YENEEA. The CDR3 here is CASSLTYGGPYEQYF. The CDR3 nucleotides read TGTGCCAGCAGCTTAACTTACGGGGGGCCCTACGAGCAGTACTTC.

This clone came up a few times. This rearrangement joins TRBV30 to TRBJ1-2; D uncertain. Germline V CDR1 and CDR2: GTSNPN, SVGIG (reference sequence). The CDR3 consists of 12 residues. Between the trimmed V and J ends, which lost 0 bases and 8 bases, there was a span of 10 bases. Written as DNA, the CDR3 is TGTGCCTGGAGTGTACTGGAAAGGGGCTACACCTTC. Translation gives CAWSVLERGYTF.

J is TRBJ1-2 and V is TRBV19; tentative D call: TRBD1 (5 bases). Germline assignment: CDR1 LNHDA and CDR2 SQIVND (reference sequence). The CDR3 covers 13 residues. V was pared by 7 bases and J by 4 bases, with 13 bases between. This CDR3 reads CASTGNWVYGYTF. The CDR3 DNA is TGTGCCAGTACAGGGAATTGGGTCTATGGCTACACCTTC.

The gene calls are TRBV6-7 and TRBJ1-1; no clear D. TRBV6-7 is noted as an ORF with a role that remains uncertain. The V end lost 0 bases, the J end lost 4 bases, and 6 bases lay between the germline ends. CDR3 size: 13 residues. Written as DNA, the CDR3 is TGTGCCAGCAGTTACTCCCCAGGCACTGAAGCTTTCTTT. Its translation: CASSYSPGTEAFF.

V usage is TRBV12-5 and J usage is TRBJ2-1, with 10 positions matching TRBD2. CDR1 is LGHNT, CDR2 FRNRAP, per germline. CDR3 length: 14 residues. The CDR3 here is CASGKLAGGNEQFF. The CDR3 DNA follows: TGTGCCAGCGGTAAATTAGCGGGGGGCAATGAGCAGTTCTTC.

As for this clone: One end of the junction varies from germline; a read error may be responsible. This chain joins TRBV6-8 and TRBJ2-5; D uncertain. Germline-derived CDR1 and CDR2 are MNHGY and SAAAGT. The CDR3 sequence is 12 residues long. Here the CDR3 reads CAISPGKETQYF. CDR3 sequence (DNA): TGTGCCATCAGTCCTGGAAAGGAGACCCAGTACTTC.

The chain combines TRBV28 with TRBJ2-7; D unresolved. This CDR3 region has 14 residues. V lost 4 bases and J 0 bases, leaving 10 bases between the germline ends. From germline, CDR1 is MDHEN and CDR2 SYDVKM. As DNA, the CDR3 is TGTGCCAGCAGTTACTTAACAAGCTCCTACGAGCAGTACTTC. Its translation is CASSYLTSSYEQYF.

There are a few counts of this clone. The chain links TRBV6-7 to TRBJ1-1, with D possibly TRBD1 on 6 matching bases. TRBV6-7 is an ORF; its function is uncertain. The CDR3 is 18 residues long. Trimming stripped 5 bases from V and 1 base from J, with 23 bases between. CDR3 coding DNA: TGTGCCAGCAGTCTTTTACCTCAGGGGTACGAATCGAACACTGAAGCTTTCTTT. Translating it yields CASSLLPQGYESNTEAFF.

Only a few counts were recorded for this clone. This chain joins TRBV6-8 and TRBJ1-1; weak D call: TRBD1 (6 bases). V was cut by 8 bases and J by 3 bases, with 19 bases left in between. The germline gives CDR1 MNHGY, CDR2 SAAAGT. The CDR3 has 15 amino acids. CDR3 residues: CASVDLGGGDTEAFF. The CDR3 nucleotides read TGTGCCAGCGTCGACCTAGGGGGTGGAGACACTGAAGCTTTCTTT.

The chain uses TRBV29-1 and TRBJ2-2, with D possibly being TRBD1 (6 bases). This CDR3 spans 14 amino acids. The V and J ends lost 4 bases and 4 bases respectively, with 13 bases between them. CDR1 is SQVTM, CDR2 ANQGSEA, per germline. CDR3 amino acids: CSVARGAGTGELFF. The CDR3 DNA reads as TGCAGCGTTGCCAGGGGCGCGGGCACCGGGGAGCTGTTTTTT.

The table lists this clone with a few counts. This chain connects TRBV10-3 to TRBJ1-6, with D hard to call. Trimming took 0 bases from V and 7 from J, leaving 10 bases between them. Per the germline V gene, CDR1 is ENHRY and CDR2 is SYGVKD. CDR3 size: 15 residues. DNA of the CDR3: TGTGCCATCAGTGAGTCTGGTGGTAGGAATTCACCCCTCCACTTT. Amino acids: CAISESGGRNSPLHF.

By share, this clone ranks as medium-sized (0.01 to 0.1%). The rearrangement uses TRBV9 and TRBJ1-5; no definite D call. CDR1 SGDLS and CDR2 YYNGEE come from the germline V gene. There are 15 residues in the CDR3. V dropped 5 bases and J dropped 2 bases, with 14 bases sitting between them. The CDR3 region has the DNA TGTGCCAGCAGTGAAGAGGAGACTGGCAATCAGCCCCAGCATTTT. Protein: CASSEEETGNQPQHF.

The CDR3 DNA follows: TGCAGCGTTGATGACGGGGGAAACACCATATATTTT. It specifies CSVDDGGNTIYF. The rearrangement uses TRBV29-1 and TRBJ1-3, with D unclear. V shed 3 bases and J shed 4 bases, with 7 bases lying between them. There are 12 residues in the CDR3. Per germline, CDR1 SQVTM and CDR2 ANQGSEA.

This clone was recorded only once. The gene calls are TRBV18 and TRBJ2-7; no clear D. CDR3 size: 12 residues. The V and J ends lost 2 bases and 1 base respectively, with 3 bases between them. Germline assignment: CDR1 KGHSH and CDR2 LQKENI. CDR3 DNA: TGTGCCAGCTCACCAGAGTCCTACGAGCAGTACTTC. Translated, it gives CASSPESYEQYF. Full variable domain (missing parts from reference TRBV18 and TRBJ2-7): NAGVMQNPRHLVRRRGQEARLRCSPMKGHSHVYWYRQLPEEGLKFMVYLQKENIIDESGMPKERFSAEFPKEGPSILRIQQVVRGDSAAYFCASSPESYEQYFGPGTRLTVT.

This clone was detected only a few times. The chain employs TRBV30 and TRBJ1-6; D gene unclear. The V gene lost 3 bases and the J gene lost 8 bases, with 11 bases spanning the gap. The CDR3 runs 13 residues. CDR1 is GTSNPN and CDR2 is SVGIG in the germline V gene (reference sequence). The CDR3 region has the DNA TGTGCCTGGAGAAACGAAGCCTATTCACCCCTCCACTTT. This sequence encodes CAWRNEAYSPLHF.

The chain recombines TRBV9 with TRBJ2-1, with D hard to call. Trimming left V 5 bases short and J 5 bases short, with 14 bases between. Looked up from germline, CDR1 is SGDLS and CDR2 is YYNGEE. CDR3 length equals 14 residues. CDR3 region: CASSENRAHNEQFF. The DNA of the CDR3 is TGTGCCAGCAGTGAAAACCGGGCCCACAATGAGCAGTTCTTC.